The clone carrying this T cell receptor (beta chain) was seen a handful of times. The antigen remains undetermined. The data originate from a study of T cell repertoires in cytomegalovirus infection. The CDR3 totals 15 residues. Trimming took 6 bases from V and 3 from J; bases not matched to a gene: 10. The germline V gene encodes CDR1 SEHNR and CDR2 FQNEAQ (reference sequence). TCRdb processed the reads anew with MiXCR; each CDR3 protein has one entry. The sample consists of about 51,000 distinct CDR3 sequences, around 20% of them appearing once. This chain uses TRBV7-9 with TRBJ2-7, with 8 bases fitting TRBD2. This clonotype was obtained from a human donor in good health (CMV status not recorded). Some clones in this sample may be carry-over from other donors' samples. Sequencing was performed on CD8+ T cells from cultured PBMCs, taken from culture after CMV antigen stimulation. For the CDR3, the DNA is TGTGCCAGCAGTTCCCTTAGCGGGACCTTCTACGAGCAGTACTTC. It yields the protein CASSSLSGTFYEQYF.